These T cell receptor beta chains were read from a single sample in a study of blood T cell repertoires in COVID-19. The protocol was immunoSEQ multiplex PCR, while the TCRdb copy is restricted to in-frame clones and leaves out a portion. The table has 200,000 to 300,000 clones, around nine tenths seen once. The sequenced material came from peripheral blood. The receptors originated from a woman aged 60 to 75 with COVID-19, enrolled during active disease. Both conserved end residues are part of each CDR3. The D gene is left open where the match is weak. Some rows mark clone size as missing; the rest say once, few, many or name a class of expanded clone.

J gene | V gene | clone size | D gene | CDR3 protein | CDR3 DNA
TRBJ2-5 | TRBV9 | - | TRBD1 | CASSGRHQGVQETQYF | TGTGCCAGCAGCGGAAGGCACCAGGGGGTGCAAGAGACCCAGTACTTC
TRBJ1-1 | TRBV10-3 | - | - | CAISEQGTYTEAFF | TGTGCCATCAGTGAGCAGGGTACGTACACTGAAGCTTTCTTT
TRBJ1-3 | TRBV7-8 | - | TRBD1 | CASSKTGPMNSGNTIYF | TGTGCCAGCAGCAAGACAGGGCCTATGAACTCTGGAAACACCATATATTTT
TRBJ2-1 | TRBV15 | - | TRBD2 | CATSRGTGTSGSNEQFF | TGTGCCACCAGCAGAGGTACCGGGACTAGCGGGAGTAATGAGCAGTTCTTC
TRBJ1-2 | TRBV6-1 | - | - | CASSDRPPGQRFYGYTF | TGTGCCAGCAGTGATAGGCCACCGGGACAACGCTTTTATGGCTACACCTTC
TRBJ1-4 | TRBV28 | - | - | CASSSPIQRTNEKLFF | TGTGCCAGCAGTTCCCCTATACAGCGGACTAATGAAAAACTGTTTTTT
TRBJ2-3 | TRBV11-2 | - | - | CASSLDAQDTQYF | TGTGCCAGCAGCTTAGACGCCCAGGATACGCAGTATTTT
TRBJ2-2 | TRBV5-6 | - | - | CASSLAYANTGELFF | TGTGCCAGCAGCTTGGCCTACGCGAACACCGGGGAGCTGTTTTTT
TRBJ1-5 | TRBV30 | - | TRBD1 | CAWRTGTGANQPQHF | TGTGCCTGGAGGACCGGGACAGGGGCGAATCAGCCCCAGCATTTT
TRBJ2-1 | TRBV24-1 | - | TRBD2 | CATDSGRRNEQFF | TGTGCCACCGACAGCGGGAGGCGCAATGAGCAGTTCTTC
TRBJ1-1 | TRBV11-2 | few | - | CASSQQINTEAFF | TGTGCCAGCAGCCAACAGATTAACACTGAAGCTTTCTTT
TRBJ1-3 | TRBV2 | - | - | CASSIKGNTIYF | TGTGCCAGCAGTATAAAGGGGAACACCATATATTTT
TRBJ2-2 | TRBV27 | - | - | CASSLSAGSTGELFF | TGTGCCAGCAGTTTATCGGCAGGGTCCACCGGGGAGCTGTTTTTT
TRBJ1-3 | TRBV21-1 | - | - | CASSIGQGTSSGNTIYF | TGTGCCAGCAGCATCGGACAGGGGACAAGCTCTGGAAACACCATATATTTT
TRBJ2-1 | TRBV3-1/TRBV3-2 | - | TRBD2 | CASSQEGTSGSNEQFF | TGTGCCAGCAGCCAAGAAGGGACTAGCGGAAGCAATGAGCAGTTCTTC
TRBJ1-2 | TRBV7-9 | - | TRBD1 | CASSAYTGTGVRGYTF | TGTGCCAGCAGCGCGTATACCGGGACAGGGGTTCGAGGCTACACCTTC
TRBJ1-5 | TRBV6-4 | once | TRBD1 | CASSEQRTGPSDSNQPQHF | TGTGCCAGCAGTGAACAAAGGACAGGTCCTTCAGATAGCAATCAGCCCCAGCATTTT
TRBJ1-4 | TRBV9 | - | - | CASSTLQGSTNEKLFF | TGTGCCAGCAGCACACTACAGGGATCAACTAATGAAAAACTGTTTTTT
TRBJ2-6 | TRBV19 | once | TRBD1 | CASRARQGFSGANVLTF | TGTGCCAGCCGGGCGAGACAGGGGTTTTCTGGGGCCAACGTCCTGACTTTC
TRBJ2-3 | TRBV5-1 | - | TRBD2 | CASSAGLAGWADTQYF | TGCGCCAGCAGCGCCGGACTAGCGGGATGGGCAGATACGCAGTATTTT
TRBJ2-3 | TRBV5-4 | - | - | CASSRRTGSDTQYF | TGTGCCAGCAGCCGCCGCACGGGTTCAGATACGCAGTATTTT
TRBJ2-7 | TRBV18 | - | - | CASSSRGGYEQYF | TGTGCCAGCTCCTCAAGAGGGGGTTACGAGCAGTACTTC
TRBJ1-6 | TRBV6-1 | - | TRBD1 | CASSEFGQGKYNSPLHF | TGTGCCAGCAGTGAATTCGGACAGGGGAAATATAATTCACCCCTCCACTTT
TRBJ2-5 | TRBV3-1/TRBV3-2 | once | - | CASSQYSVGFGPLQTQYF | TGTGCCAGCAGCCAATATAGTGTCGGGTTCGGTCCTCTCCAGACCCAGTACTTC
TRBJ1-1 | TRBV7-2 | - | - | CASSLDRGNTEAFF | TGTGCCAGCAGCTTAGATCGGGGGAACACTGAAGCTTTCTTT
TRBJ1-5 | TRBV7-9 | once | - | CASSLWQGGNQPQHF | TGTGCCAGCAGCTTATGGCAGGGAGGGAATCAGCCCCAGCATTTT
TRBJ2-3 | TRBV7-2 | - | TRBD1 | CASSLNGQGVDTQYF | TGTGCCAGCAGCTTGAATGGACAGGGCGTAGATACGCAGTATTTT
TRBJ1-2 | TRBV5-4 | - | - | CASSPGQRGNYGYTF | TGTGCCAGCAGCCCCGGTCAGCGGGGAAACTATGGCTACACCTTC
TRBJ1-2 | TRBV27 | - | - | CASSPLFGRAEGGYTF | TGTGCCAGCAGTCCACTCTTTGGGCGCGCGGAGGGTGGCTACACCTTC
TRBJ1-3 | TRBV9 | - | - | CASSVVPDSSGNTIYF | TGTGCCAGCAGCGTAGTACCTGATAGCTCTGGAAACACCATATATTTT
TRBJ1-4 | TRBV30 | - | - | CAWSVAFGGRNEKLFF | TGTGCCTGGAGTGTAGCTTTCGGGGGGCGTAATGAAAAACTGTTTTTT
TRBJ1-5 | TRBV7-9 | few | TRBD1 | CASSLAGTGNQPQHF | TGTGCCAGCAGCTTAGCGGGGACAGGAAATCAGCCCCAGCATTTT
TRBJ1-4 | TRBV12-3/TRBV12-4 | once | TRBD1 | CASSPTGDEKLFF | TGTGCCAGCAGCCCGACAGGGGATGAAAAACTGTTTTTT
TRBJ1-5 | TRBV3-1/TRBV3-2 | - | - | CASSQGPVYQPQHF | TGTGCCAGCAGCCAAGGGCCCGTTTACCAGCCCCAGCATTTT